The next 5 T cell receptor beta chains were all read from a single sample in a study of T-cell reconstitution after alpha-beta-depleted transplantation in children. Preparation of the TCRbeta library involved a method that used unique molecular identifiers. TCRdb re-derived calls from the PCR reads in MiXCR, one entry per CDR3 protein. The data hold over 200,000 distinct CDR3 sequences, with approximately 9.5% observed a single time. The sample in question was PBMCs from the stem cell graft donor, obtained from the stem cell graft. The receptor set was obtained from a human donor who donated a stem cell graft to a child with acute lymphoblastic leukemia.

V is TRBV11-1 and J is TRBJ2-1; 11 positions match TRBD2. The CDR3 covers 17 residues. Looked up from germline, CDR1 is SGHAT and CDR2 is FQDESV (reference sequence). V trimming: 5 bases; J trimming: 6 bases; junction bases outside the gene matches: 12. The CDR3 DNA is TGTGCCAGCAGCCGAAATCCGGCTAGCGGGGGGTCCAATGAGCAGTTCTTC. This translates into CASSRNPASGGSNEQFF.

There are many counts of this clonotype. The chain uses TRBV20-1 and TRBJ1-6; 7 nucleotides match TRBD1. The CDR3 consists of 14 residues. The V gene end was trimmed by 6 bases and the J gene end by 10 bases; junction bases not matched to a gene: 12. Germline V gene data show CDR1 as DFQATT and CDR2 as SNEGSKA (reference sequence). The CDR3 reads CSAGPGTVGSPLHF. The DNA of the CDR3 is TGCAGTGCGGGACCCGGGACAGTAGGGTCACCCCTCCACTTT.

A few counts support this clonotype. The rearrangement links TRBV5-4 to TRBJ1-1; D remains unclear. The CDR3 totals 18 residues. CDR1 is SGHNT, CDR2 YYREEE, per germline (reference sequence). V lost 0 bases and J lost 0, with 18 bases in between. The chain's CDR3 is CASSLVGVKGYMNTEAFF. The CDR3 DNA reads as TGTGCCAGCAGCTTGGTTGGGGTTAAGGGATACATGAACACTGAAGCTTTCTTT.

At least ten counts were recorded for this clonotype. V gene TRBV25-1 combines with J gene TRBJ1-5, with 9 bases that match TRBD1. The germline V gene has CDR1 MGHDK and CDR2 SYGVNS. With V trimmed by 5 bases and J by 7 bases, 9 bases remained unmatched. The CDR3 has 15 residues. CDR3 sequence reads: CASSPGTGLSQPQHF. CDR3 bases: TGTGCCAGCAGTCCCGGGACAGGGCTTTCCCAGCCCCAGCATTTT.

This clonotype has more than one count but fewer than ten. The rearrangement joins TRBV3-1 to TRBJ2-7, with D unresolved. Trimming left V 1 base short and J 5 bases short, with 6 bases between. CDR1 and CDR2 from the germline V gene are LGHDT and YNNKEL (reference sequence). This CDR3 comprises 12 residues. This CDR3 reads CASSQVNHEQYF. CDR3 bases: TGTGCCAGCAGCCAAGTTAACCACGAGCAGTACTTC.